This T cell receptor (beta chain) was captured by sequencing in a study of T cells after yellow fever vaccination. J lost 1 base, V lost 3 bases, and 10 bases had no gene match. The CDR3 is made up of 17 amino acids. Germline values: CDR1 SGDLS, CDR2 YYNGEE. TCRdb reanalysed the 5' RACE reads using MiXCR and keeps one entry per CDR3 protein. The data show 550,000 or so distinct CDR3 sequences, 15% to 20% seen once. The study's findings and limits: Though weaker, the secondary response peaked faster, on day 5 versus 15.

The count of this clonotype is one. Its specificity is not known. Sequences were derived from PBMCs, sampled 15 days after the yellow fever booster vaccination. This TCR was recovered from a man aged 25 to 45 who received the YFV17D yellow fever vaccine. The rearrangement links TRBV9 to TRBJ2-1, with TRBD2 identical over 7 bases. CDR3 bases: TGTGCCAGCAGCGCCCCCTCCGGGACTACATCCTACAATGAGCAGTTCTTC. Protein product: CASSAPSGTTSYNEQFF. The entire variable domain, with the rest obtained from reference TRBV9 and TRBJ2-1, is as follows: DSGVTQTPKHLITATGQRVTLRCSPRSGDLSVYWYQQSLDQGLQFLIQYYNGEERAKGNILERFSAQQFPDLHSELNLSSLELGDSALYFCASSAPSGTTSYNEQFFGPGTRLTVL.